This entry describes one T cell receptor (beta chain). As yet, its antigen is unknown. The record originates from a study of response to subunit inactivated influenza vaccine. General study points: Researchers suggested that each seasonal influenza vaccination recruits few new T cells.

With 4 bases clipped from V and 8 bases from J, the junction kept 4 bases outside the gene matches. Per germline, CDR1 SGHRS and CDR2 YFSETQ. This CDR3 is 12 amino acids long. Using its own MiXCR run on the RT-PCR reads, TCRdb lists one record per CDR3 protein. The sample consists of 600,000 to 700,000 distinct CDR3 sequences, 12% to 15% of them appearing once. The sequence was obtained from a man aged 50 to 59 who received an inactivated influenza vaccine. Sequencing used PBMCs from blood, obtained roughly 15 days before vaccination. The chain has TRBV5-1 and TRBJ2-7; 9 bases match TRBD1. The CDR3 reads CASSPGQGQQYF. The DNA of the CDR3 is TGCGCCAGCAGCCCTGGACAGGGGCAGCAGTACTTC.